The 17 T cell receptor beta chains below were found in one sample sequenced in a study of shared clonotypes between healthy human individuals. TCRdb keeps only in-frame clones here, not all; method: immunoSEQ multiplex PCR. The profile covers approximately 110,000 clones, with approximately 70% appearing a single time and around 25% taken by the ten largest. Input material: memory CD8+ T cells sorted from blood. Subset: CD45RO+ cells pooled with CCR7-negative TemRA cells. Source of these receptors: a woman between 25 and 40 years old in good health.

This clone was detected a few times. This CDR3 is CATSRDRGGGETQYF. CDR3 coding DNA: TGTGCCACCAGCAGAGACAGAGGGGGCGGAGAGACCCAGTACTTC. The chain links TRBV15 to TRBJ2-5; 7 bases fit TRBD1. Germline V lookup: CDR1 LNHNV, CDR2 YYDKDF (reference sequence). After removal of 0 bases from V and 4 bases from J, the junction contained 5 bases not matched to a gene. The CDR3 contains 15 residues.

CDR3 in DNA: TGTGCCAGCAGGCGGACAGGGGCGTCCTCCTATGGCTACACCTTC. Translation: CASRRTGASSYGYTF. This chain connects TRBV28 to TRBJ1-2, with 9 positions matching TRBD1. The CDR3 loop spans 15 amino acids. Per germline, CDR1 MDHEN and CDR2 SYDVKM. After removal of 6 bases from V and 4 bases from J, the junction contained 9 bases not matched to a gene.

This clone turned up a few times. The chain carries TRBV27 and TRBJ2-1; no reliable D call. Germline CDR1 is MNHEY and CDR2 is SMNVEV (reference sequence). V lost 0 bases and J 7 bases, leaving 7 bases between the germline ends. The CDR3 spans 13 residues. The CDR3 nucleotides are TGTGCCAGCAGTTTATCGTCTGGGAATGAGCAGTTCTTC. This codes for CASSLSSGNEQFF.

This clone was counted between two and nine times. The chain carries TRBV9 and TRBJ2-3, with 11 bases matching TRBD2. The V gene's germline CDR1 is SGDLS and CDR2 YYNGEE. Trimming cost V 4 bases and J 4 bases; bases outside gene matches: 11. The CDR3 has 17 residues. Written as DNA, the CDR3 is TGTGCCAGCAGCACCGTCCCGGGACTAGCGGCCGCAGATACGCAGTATTTT. It translates to CASSTVPGLAAADTQYF.

This clone has more than one count but fewer than ten. The V call is TRBV28, the J call TRBJ1-2; D remains unclear. The CDR3 is made up of 13 amino acids. The V and J ends lost 9 bases and 2 bases respectively, with 13 bases between them. Looked up from germline, CDR1 is MDHEN and CDR2 is SYDVKM. The CDR3 region has the DNA TGTGCCAGTCGACCCGGGGAGAACTATGGCTACACCTTC. Its translation is CASRPGENYGYTF.

The chain links TRBV6-6 to TRBJ2-7, with TRBD1 matching over 8 bases. The J segment lost 7 bases and the V segment lost 8 bases, leaving 13 bases of the junction unmatched. CDR3 length: 14 amino acids. CDR1 is MNHNY and CDR2 is SVGAGI in the germline V gene (reference sequence). The CDR3 DNA is TGTGCCAGCGGACCCGGGACAGGAGTGTTTGAGCAGTACTTC. Its protein is CASGPGTGVFEQYF.

The V and J genes are TRBV6-1 and TRBJ2-2; TRBD2 matches at 7 bases. Germline V lookup: CDR1 MNHNS, CDR2 SASEGT. The J segment lost 1 base and the V segment lost 7 bases, leaving 3 bases of the junction unmatched. The CDR3 has 14 residues. The CDR3 nucleotides read TGTGCCAGCAAGAGCGGGGAGAACACCGGGGAGCTGTTTTTT. This codes for CASKSGENTGELFF.

This clone was seen repeatedly, ten times or more. This sequence joins TRBV19 and TRBJ2-7; the match to TRBD2 covers 7 bases. V lost 5 bases and J lost 5; bases outside the gene matches: 12. CDR1 is LNHDA, CDR2 SQIVND, per germline (reference sequence). There are 15 residues in the CDR3. The CDR3 nucleotides are TGTGCCAGTAGTCCGGGACCGAGCGGGGTCAACGAGCAGTACTTC. Amino acids: CASSPGPSGVNEQYF. Looking up the rest from reference TRBV19 and TRBJ2-7 gives the full variable domain: DGGITQSPKYLFRKEGQNVTLSCEQNLNHDAMYWYRQDPGQGLRLIYYSQIVNDFQKGDIAEGYSVSREKKESFPLTVTSAQKNPTAFYLCASSPGPSGVNEQYFGPGTRLTVT.

The chain recombines TRBV19 with TRBJ2-3, with 14 nucleotides matching TRBD2. The CDR3 is 16 residues long. With 7 bases clipped from V and 2 bases from J, the junction kept 5 bases outside the gene matches. Germline V gene data show CDR1 as LNHDA and CDR2 as SQIVND (reference sequence). CDR3: CASNRLAGGPTDTQYF. DNA for the CDR3: TGTGCCAGTAACCGACTAGCGGGAGGGCCCACAGATACGCAGTATTTT.

The rearrangement links TRBV4-1 to TRBJ2-7; D call uncertain. The germline V gene has CDR1 MGHRA and CDR2 YSYEKL. Trimming stripped 0 bases from V and 0 bases from J, with 15 bases between. The CDR3 covers 17 residues. The CDR3 here is CASSQDAGPYNSYEQYF. Written as DNA, the CDR3 is TGCGCCAGCAGCCAAGATGCCGGCCCATACAACTCCTACGAGCAGTACTTC.

This sequence joins TRBV6-1 and TRBJ1-5; unclear D gene. V gave up 0 bases and J gave up 5 bases, with 8 bases separating them. The CDR3 length is 14 residues. Per the germline V gene, CDR1 is MNHNS and CDR2 is SASEGT. CDR3 in DNA: TGTGCCAGCAGTGAAGCGCGGGGTTATCAGCCCCAGCATTTT. It codes for CASSEARGYQPQHF.

Regarding this clone: Being one base from a much bigger clone, this may be a read error. Other DNA sequences from this sample encode an identical CDR3 as well. The J gene is TRBJ1-1, the V gene TRBV2; D call uncertain. Trimming took off 4 bases at V and 1 base at J, with 7 bases between the two ends. The germline CDR1 and CDR2 sequences are SNHLY and FYNNEI. The CDR3 length is 13 residues. CDR3 coding DNA: TGTGCCAGCAGTGTGGTGCAGAACACTGAAGCTTTCTTT. Translated, it gives CASSVVQNTEAFF.

CDR3 DNA sequence: TGTGCCAGCAGCTTAGGCCGAGGGTCCACTGAAGCTTTCTTT. Residues: CASSLGRGSTEAFF. The chain employs TRBV7-9 and TRBJ1-1; no clear D. The CDR3 covers 14 residues. Germline CDR1 is SEHNR and CDR2 is FQNEAQ (reference sequence). V was cut by 1 base and J by 4 bases, with 10 bases left in between.

The gene calls are TRBV18 and TRBJ2-7; maybe TRBD2 (6 bases). CDR3 length equals 14 residues. Germline lookup yields CDR1 KGHSH and CDR2 LQKENI. V was pared by 4 bases and J by 9 bases, with 19 bases between. This CDR3 is CASSLAGRGHAQYF. The DNA of the CDR3 is TGTGCCAGCTCACTTGCGGGACGAGGACACGCGCAGTACTTC.

This clone was picked up one time. The V gene is TRBV13, the J gene TRBJ1-1; unclear D gene. Germline V gene data show CDR1 as PRHDT and CDR2 as FYEKMQ (reference sequence). The CDR3 loop spans 13 amino acids. Trimming took 0 bases from V and 5 from J, leaving 7 bases between them. CDR3 residues: CASSLGQVTEAFF. The CDR3 DNA is TGTGCCAGCAGCTTAGGCCAGGTTACTGAAGCTTTCTTT.

Only a few counts were recorded for this clone. This chain joins TRBV7-9 and TRBJ2-1; perhaps TRBD2 as D (6 bases). The length of the CDR3 is 15 residues. V lost 9 bases to trimming and J lost 6 bases, with 21 bases between them. CDR1 SEHNR and CDR2 FQNEAQ come from the germline V gene (reference sequence). DNA of the CDR3: TGTGCCAGTTCTGGGCGAGGCGGGAAAGTCAATGAGCAGTTCTTC. It is translated as CASSGRGGKVNEQFF.

V gene TRBV28 combines with J gene TRBJ2-1; D perhaps matches TRBD2 (6 bases). The CDR3 sequence is 14 residues long. Deletions cut 5 bases from V and 4 bases from J, with 12 bases between. Germline loops: CDR1 MDHEN, CDR2 SYDVKM. CDR3: CASSGGLRYNEQFF. The CDR3 DNA reads as TGTGCCAGCAGTGGGGGACTTAGGTACAATGAGCAGTTCTTC.